The present T cell receptor (beta chain) was sequenced within a study of shared clonotypes between healthy human individuals (dated by TCRdb to 2020 to 2022). In terms of the full investigation: The cohort included three men and a couple of women between 18 and 49 years of age. Per donor, three plates each were used for CD4 naive and CD4 memory, two for CD8 naive, and one for CD8 memory. To estimate repertoire size and how much clonotype sharing occurs between individuals, the study deeply sequenced the blood TCR repertoires of about 5 healthy adults. Libraries were prepared and TCR repertoires were sequenced by different laboratories using diverse techniques, in order to increase sequencing depth and limit assay-specific biases. Leukapheresis yielded between about 0.94 and 10 billion PBMCs per donor.

Donors were healthy HIV-negative adults with no recently reported acute infections or vaccinations. Every donor was a Caucasian adult residing in Nashville, Tennessee, USA. CD4+ T cells were enriched by magnetic negative selection; naive cells were then positively selected on CD45RA, and the negative fraction formed the memory subset. Blood was obtained by leukapheresis, after which PBMCs were separated by Ficoll-Histopaque density gradient centrifugation and cryopreserved in liquid nitrogen vapor phase. Purity and quantity of every magnetically sorted T cell population were checked by analytical flow cytometry. Each sorted fraction had its genomic DNA isolated and then quantified by UV absorbance on a Nanodrop 2000c. Findings and caveats that apply to the study as a whole: About 5% of naive CD4, 3.5% of naive CD8, roughly 2.4% of memory CD4, and 0.35% to 0.4% of memory CD8 clonotypes were shared across several donors. Pairwise subsampling led to the expectation that sequencing depth would affect the degree of clonotype sharing among donors. Because the study included only a small number of donors, the genetic and exposure-history diversity represented was limited. Clonotypes shared by all four sorted-subset donors showed higher generation probabilities than non-shared clonotypes. Only blood was sampled, and tissue TCR repertoires likely differ from those in blood. Rarefaction of sorted-subset datasets indicated incomplete sequencing despite the large sequencing depth. Naive subsets generally had larger estimated clonotype richness than memory subsets.

Note on this clone: It has no known antigen specificity. Per-base qualities were not stored, and no clone one base away is much larger.

Using the deep immunoSEQ assay, multiplex PCR amplified TCR CDR3 regions from genomic DNA. Genomic DNA extracted from each cell subset was distributed evenly over all wells of several immunoSEQ 96-well plates, and each plate served as one replicate. For sorted subsets, each replicate PCR was loaded with about 200 ng genomic DNA, equivalent to 25,000 to 35,000 T cell genomes. Purified libraries were quantified with a Qubit 3.0 fluorometer, sized on a Bioanalyzer 2100, and re-quantified with the KAPA Library Quantification kit. A separate single-read 150-cycle Illumina NextSeq 550 flow cell was used to sequence each immunoSEQ 96-well plate. Under the source paper's analysis protocol: Because the immunoSEQ output included only junctional sequences and no quality scores, the filtering could not be the same as the filtering used for full-length reads. Sequences were annotated with PyIR, a Python wrapper for IgBLAST v1.9, and V/J genes and CDR3 were assigned using IMGT germline references. Reads were filtered out if the reads had weak V/J assignments (E-value above 1e-6), no CDR3, stop codons, out-of-frame junctions, or ambiguous translated residues. V3J clonotypes were defined as sequences sharing the same inferred V gene, J gene, and CDR3 amino acid sequence. Percentage overlap between repertoires was calculated by dividing the number of shared unique clonotypes by the size of the smaller repertoire. RTK rarefaction, the Chao1 estimator, and Recon v2.1 estimates of unobserved clonotypes were used to assess repertoire richness. Generation probabilities were computed with OLGA for all TCRbeta clonotypes obtained by the gDNA method from several donors. TCRdb re-hosts the immuneACCESS table, in-frame sequences only. Its copies lack some clones; in the studies checked, an unresolved V gene accounts for under half of them, and the cause for the rest is not known. The V and J calls and clone size are taken from that table; D and trimming were inferred from the DNA. The sample records about 2.3 million clones, 90% to 95% of which are singletons. 0.39% of the sample is in the top ten clones.

Via the germline V gene, CDR1 is SGHTS and CDR2 YDEGEE. V lost 3 bases and J lost 4 bases, and the count of bases not matched to a germline gene is 7. Its CDR3 holds 15 amino acids, cysteine through phenylalanine. Just CDR3 DNA is preserved here, 45 bases in frame from base 1. The chain uses TRBV5-8 and TRBJ1-5; TRBD1 fits 7 bases in the junction. The receptor's source is a man aged 18 to 29 in good health. Some clones in this sample may be carry-over from other donors' samples. Sequenced input: naive CD4+ T cells from PBMCs. The label giving this sample's cell subset or site can be read as: CD45RA+ positively selected. The sequenced DNA is TGTGCCAGCAGCTCGGGACAGCTAAAGAATCAGCCCCAGCATTTT. It codes for CASSSGQLKNQPQHF.